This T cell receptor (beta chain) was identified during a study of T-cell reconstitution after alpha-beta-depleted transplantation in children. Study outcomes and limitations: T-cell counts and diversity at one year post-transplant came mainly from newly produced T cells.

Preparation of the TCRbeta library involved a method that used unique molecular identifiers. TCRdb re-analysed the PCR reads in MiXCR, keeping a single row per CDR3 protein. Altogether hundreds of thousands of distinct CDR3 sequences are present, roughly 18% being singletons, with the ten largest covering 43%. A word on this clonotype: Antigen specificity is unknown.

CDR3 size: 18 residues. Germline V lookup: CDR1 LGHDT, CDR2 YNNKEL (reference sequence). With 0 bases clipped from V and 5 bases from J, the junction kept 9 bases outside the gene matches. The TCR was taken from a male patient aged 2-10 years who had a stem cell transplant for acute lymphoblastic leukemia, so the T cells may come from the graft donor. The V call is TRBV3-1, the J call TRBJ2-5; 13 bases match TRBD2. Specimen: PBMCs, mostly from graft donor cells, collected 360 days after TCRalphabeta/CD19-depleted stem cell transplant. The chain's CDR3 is CASSQDPWTSGSTETQYF. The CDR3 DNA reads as TGTGCCAGCAGCCAAGATCCCTGGACTAGCGGGAGTACGGAGACCCAGTACTTC.